The sequence of this T cell receptor beta chain was determined in a study of T cell responses to AZD1222 COVID-19 vaccine. This clone was detected a few times. The CDR3 consists of 13 residues. Germline V gene data show CDR1 as MRHNA and CDR2 as SNTAGT. V was clipped by 3 bases and J by 4 bases, with 6 bases between them. The protocol was immunoSEQ multiplex PCR, while the TCRdb copy is restricted to in-frame clones and leaves out a portion. Here the sample spans 75,000 to 95,000 clones, more than 70% being singletons. Sequenced material: peripheral blood, taken 28 days after the second dose of the MenACWY control vaccine. The source is an adult who received the MenACWY meningococcal vaccine as a control. The V gene is TRBV6-4, the J gene TRBJ2-2; TRBD1 is a possible D gene (6 bases). CDR3: CASSEGATGELFF. As DNA, the CDR3 is TGTGCCAGCAGTGAGGGGGCCACCGGGGAGCTGTTTTTT.